This TCR beta chain was found in a study of blood T cell repertoires in COVID-19 (dated by TCRdb to 2018 to 2020). With respect to the entire study: Collaborator samples came from the United States, Italy and Spain and covered acute and convalescent phases of COVID-19. The material from the prospective study consisted of cDNA or gDNA derived from T cells, B-cell-depleted T cells, or PBMCs. The repertoires were released in a freely available public database intended as a resource for research on the immune response to SARS-CoV-2. HLA class I and class II types, where available, came from metadata supplied by the sample provider rather than from assay-based typing. Subjects who had been exposed to COVID-19, were actively infected with it, or had recovered from it provided the deeply sampled blood TCRbeta repertoires that made up the dataset. Nearly every sample came with metadata listing a de-identified subject ID, COVID-19 status, age in years and sex. The samples were drawn from two sources: the first 160 participants of the ongoing ImmuneRACE study, and 950 to 1,500 subjects contributed by 6 global collaborators. The paper as a whole reports these results and caveats: Clinical and demographic metadata were provided uncurated, with the amount varying by source and participant.

The collaborating institutions used their own protocols to collect whole blood in K2EDTA tubes. For TCRbeta analysis, collaborator samples were shipped as frozen whole blood, as isolated PBMCs, or as DNA extracted from either sample type. As to this clone: What antigen it recognizes has not been identified. No base quality values were provided; no much bigger clone lies one nucleotide off.

From the cysteine through the phenylalanine, the CDR3 covers 14 amino acids. The entry retains the CDR3 DNA only, 42 bases that are in frame from base 1. V lost 5 bases and J lost 5 bases; the stretch between them is 15 bases long. Sequences LNHDA (CDR1) and SQIVND (CDR2) are obtained from the germline V gene (reference sequence). TCRbeta CDR3 regions were amplified from genomic DNA by means of the immunoSEQ Assay, a bias-controlled multiplex PCR. As for the authors' bioinformatics: Within the assay, amplification of reference gene primers was used to estimate how many nucleated cells each sample contained. To quantify the absolute abundance of each unique TCRbeta CDR3 rearrangement, sequence reads were collapsed and filtered. For each sample, productive Simpson clonality was calculated as the square root of Simpson's diversity index across productive rearrangements. Held by TCRdb, this immuneACCESS table contains in-frame sequences only and omits some clones. Under half of the omission traces to an unresolved V gene where checked; the cause of the rest is unknown. V and J calls and clone size follow that table, whereas D and trimming were derived from the DNA. Within this sample are 120,000 or so clones, with roughly 87% of them counted one time only. The ten most abundant clones make up over 20% of the sample.

This TCR was sampled from a woman older than 75 with acute or convalescent COVID-19. Sequenced sample: peripheral blood. The receptor chain draws on TRBV19 and TRBJ1-2, with the D gene not clear enough to name. CDR3 region: CASSDRRVGYGYTF. The sequenced DNA is TGTGCCAGTAGTGATAGGAGGGTCGGATATGGCTACACCTTC.